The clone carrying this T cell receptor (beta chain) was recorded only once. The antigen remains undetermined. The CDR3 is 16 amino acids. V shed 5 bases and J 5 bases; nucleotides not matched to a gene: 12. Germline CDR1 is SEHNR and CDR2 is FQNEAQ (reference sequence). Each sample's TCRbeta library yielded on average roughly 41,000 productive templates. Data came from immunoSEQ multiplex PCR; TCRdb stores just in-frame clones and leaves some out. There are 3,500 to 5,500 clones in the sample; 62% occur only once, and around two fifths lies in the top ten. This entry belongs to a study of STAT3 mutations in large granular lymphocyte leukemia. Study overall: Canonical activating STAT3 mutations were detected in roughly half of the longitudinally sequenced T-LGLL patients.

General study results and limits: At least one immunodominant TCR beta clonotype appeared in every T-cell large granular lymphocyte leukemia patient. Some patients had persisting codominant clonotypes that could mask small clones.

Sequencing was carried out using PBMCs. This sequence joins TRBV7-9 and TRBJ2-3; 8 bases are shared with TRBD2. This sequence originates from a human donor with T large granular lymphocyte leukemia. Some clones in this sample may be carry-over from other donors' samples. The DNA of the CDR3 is TGTGCCAGCAGCCCGGGTCAGCGGGAGAATGGAGATACGCAGTATTTT. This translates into CASSPGQRENGDTQYF. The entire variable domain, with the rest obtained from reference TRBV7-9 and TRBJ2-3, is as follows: DTGVSQNPRHKITKRGQNVTFRCDPISEHNRLYWYRQTLGQGPEFLTYFQNEAQLEKSRLLSDRFSAERPKGSFSTLEIQRTEQGDSAMYLCASSPGQRENGDTQYFGPGTRLTVL.